Listed below are T cell receptor beta chains from one sample, sequenced in a study of cytomegalovirus exposure and HLA in healthy donors. TCRdb keeps only in-frame clones here, not all; method: immunoSEQ multiplex PCR. The table records around 140,000 clones, about four fifths of them present only once. The material sequenced was PBMCs. These receptors were collected from a male donor in good health and CMV-seronegative. CDR3s include the opening cysteine and the closing phenylalanine or tryptophan. D genes are given only for firm matches. Rows may omit the clone size; those that give it use once, few, many or a size class.

>.|TRBJ2-1|.|TRBV5-5
TGTGCCAGCAGCTTGATATCTGCGGGTGATCAGTTCTTC
CASSLISAGDQFF
>.|TRBJ2-1|.|TRBV10-3
TGTGCCATCAGTTCTATCAATGAGCAGTTCTTC
CAISSINEQFF
>.|TRBJ2-3|.|TRBV15
TGTGCCACCAGCAGAGATCTCGATAGTCCAGATACGCAGTATTTT
CATSRDLDSPDTQYF
>.|TRBJ2-1|.|TRBV11-3
TGTGCCAGCAGCTTAGCTACGCCCTCCTACAATGAGCAGTTCTTC
CASSLATPSYNEQFF
>.|TRBJ2-1|TRBD2|TRBV27
TGTGCCAGCAGTTTCACACTAGCGGGGGGCCCAAGCTCCTACAATGAGCAGTTCTTC
CASSFTLAGGPSSYNEQFF
>.|TRBJ2-3|.|TRBV5-4
TGTGCCAGCAGCCGATCTGGCACGCAGTATTTT
CASSRSGTQYF
>.|TRBJ2-1|TRBD2|TRBV6-5
TGTGCCAGCAGGCCGATAGCGGGGCACAATGAGCAGTTCTTC
CASRPIAGHNEQFF
>once|TRBJ2-3|TRBD2|TRBV7-8
TGTGCCAGCTTAGGTGGGGTGGCTAGCGGGAGGGATACGCAGTATTTT
CASLGGVASGRDTQYF
>once|TRBJ1-1|.|TRBV7-2
TGTGCCAGCAGCTTAGCGCGGGCGGATCTCGGAACTGAAGCTTTCTTT
CASSLARADLGTEAFF
>.|TRBJ2-3|.|TRBV12-5
TGTGCTAGTGGTTTGGTACTACAGGGCCCGGATACGCAGTATTTT
CASGLVLQGPDTQYF